This T cell receptor (beta chain) was identified during a study of shared clonotypes between healthy human individuals. Study results and caveats: Larger richness was generally estimated for naive than memory subsets. Relative to clonotypes present in all four donors, those not shared had lower generation probabilities.

The study drew its donors from healthy HIV-negative adults without recent acute infections or vaccinations. As regards this clone: The antigen is undetermined.

Libraries were prepared by immunoSEQ multiplex PCR; TCRdb keeps only in-frame clonotypes and omits some of them. The table lists 2,500,000 or so clones, over 85% of them singletons. Sequenced sample: naive CD4+ T cells from PBMCs. Subset described: CD45RA+ positively selected. This receptor was identified in a young man in good health. Some clones in this sample may be carry-over from other donors' samples.

The CDR3 region has the DNA TGTGCCAGCAGCTCAACAGGGGATAGGGAGACCCAGTACTTC. It specifies CASSSTGDRETQYF. V gene TRBV11-3 combines with J gene TRBJ2-5, with 7 positions matching TRBD1. The CDR3 runs 14 residues. V trimming: 4 bases; J trimming: 5 bases; junction bases outside the gene matches: 7. From germline, CDR1 is SGHNT and CDR2 YENEEA.